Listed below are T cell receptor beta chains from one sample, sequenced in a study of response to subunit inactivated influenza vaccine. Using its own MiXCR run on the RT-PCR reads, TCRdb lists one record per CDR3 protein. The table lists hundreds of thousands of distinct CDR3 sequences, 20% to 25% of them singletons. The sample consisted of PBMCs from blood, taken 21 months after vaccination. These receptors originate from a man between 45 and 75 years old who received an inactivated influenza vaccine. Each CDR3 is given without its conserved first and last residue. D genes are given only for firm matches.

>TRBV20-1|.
SAAGRSNNEQF
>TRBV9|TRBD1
ASSAYGTDYTEAF
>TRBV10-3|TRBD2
AISESPAGAQETQY
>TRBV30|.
AWSVAVNTEAF
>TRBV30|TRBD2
AWEGLAGVPLSYNEQF
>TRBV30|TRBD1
AWRYRGRENYGYT
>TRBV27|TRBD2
ASSGGLAVQY
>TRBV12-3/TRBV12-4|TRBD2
ASSPSGGPQETQY
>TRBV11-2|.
ASSLEVPLATYNSPLH
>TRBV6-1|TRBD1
ASSHGQGYGYT
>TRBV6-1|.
ASSRQLWSSYNSPLH
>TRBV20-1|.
SAIWAYEQY
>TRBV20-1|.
SAGRQVMNTEAF
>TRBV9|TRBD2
ASSFSGRGYEQY
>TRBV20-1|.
SARDFSEQETRY
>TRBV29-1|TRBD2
SVEDMLAGGTDTQY
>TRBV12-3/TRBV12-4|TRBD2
ASSALAVSTDTQY
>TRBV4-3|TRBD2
ASSQVLLASVEQF
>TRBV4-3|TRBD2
ASSQDWTSGTYEQY
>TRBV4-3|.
ASSQQNSPLH
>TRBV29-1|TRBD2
SVAPGLAGGSREQF
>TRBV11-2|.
ASSTQDKGAF
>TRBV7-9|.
ASSPTGTPNEQF
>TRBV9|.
ASSVGPNTEAF
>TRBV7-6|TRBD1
ASSPLTGTGGTFGNQPQH
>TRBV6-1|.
ASRRQENEKLF